This entry concerns a single T cell receptor (beta chain). The target of this receptor is not known. Per-nucleotide qualities are absent, and no much larger clonotype sits a single base away. The data belong to a study of PD-L1 blockade in urothelial cancer (TCRdb year 2017). As for the study more broadly: Therapy was started in the mid-2010s for all patients, and atezolizumab 1,200 mg was administered intravenously every 3 weeks. An exploratory multi-omic analysis was conducted of the somatic, immune and clinical correlates of response to PD-L1 blockade with atezolizumab in urothelial cancer. Durable clinical benefit was defined as progression-free survival longer than 6 months, and TCR features were also tested against progression-free and overall survival. Blood samples were analyzed at 3 weeks after treatment start (second dose) and at 6 weeks after treatment start. Patients had an ECOG performance status of 0 or 1 and had received between 0 and 3 prior chemotherapy regimens. Blood samples gave a median of approximately 150,000 T cells and 82,636 unique TCRs, with a median clonality of 0.080. In the same patients, pretreatment tumors underwent whole exome sequencing and RNA sequencing in addition to TCR sequencing. Durable clinical benefit was achieved by nine patients and was not achieved by 20 patients. About nine tenths of the roughly 29 patients were males with bladder-origin urothelial cancer, and about 65% of the 29 reported a prior smoking history. Around 29 patients had pretreatment blood TCR-seq, roughly 25 had at least one posttreatment blood collection, and roughly 25 had tumor TCR-seq. Pretreatment tumor samples, along with matched peripheral blood serially collected before and after atezolizumab treatment, were subjected to TCR sequencing. Study-level results and caveats: At 3 weeks after the start of treatment, tumor-associated TCR clones in peripheral blood had expanded more in patients with durable benefit (n of about 20, p = 0.022). A pretreatment peripheral blood TCR clonality below the median was linked to improved progression-free and overall survival. Small sample size (n of about 30) and many exploratory analyses mean the results are intended to be hypothesis-generating.

Each PCR received spiked-in synthetic TCR analog templates so that absolute template abundance could be estimated from read counts. TCRbeta CDR3 regions were amplified from genomic DNA with bias-controlled V and J gene primers using the immunoSEQ assay. Rearranged TCRbeta segments were sequenced at approximately 20X coverage. Turning to the authors' computational methods: Clustering was used to correct sequencing errors, and CDR3s were annotated against IMGT to assign V, D and J genes. Only productive TCRbeta rearrangements were used in downstream analyses, excluding out-of-frame or stop-codon sequences. Clonality was calculated as one minus the Shannon entropy normalized by the log of the number of unique productive sequences. Clones differing between time points or between blood and tumor were identified using Fisher's exact test with Benjamini-Hochberg correction, with an adjusted p below 0.01 applied as the threshold. Held by TCRdb, this immuneACCESS table contains in-frame sequences only and omits some clones. Under half of the omission traces to an unresolved V gene where checked; the cause of the rest is unknown. The DNA gave D and trimming, while V, J and clone size come from that table. In all, the sample holds about 130,000 clones, and more than 75% of those were seen once. 2.4% of the sample goes to the ten largest clones.

According to the study, the label for this sample's time point signals: peripheral blood 6 weeks after treatment start. A cohort of about 31 patients with locally advanced or metastatic urothelial carcinoma, treated at Memorial Sloan Kettering on a trial protocol, was included. Peripheral blood mononuclear cells were collected pretreatment and during treatment, at between 1 and 8 total time points per patient. The Qiagen DNeasy Blood extraction kit was used to purify genomic DNA from total PBMCs and tumor samples. PBMCs were collected pretreatment and during treatment, and were isolated and stored as previously described. From the cysteine through the phenylalanine, the CDR3 covers 16 amino acids. Only the CDR3 region is kept as DNA, spanning 48 bases read in frame from base 1. According to the germline V gene, CDR1 reads KGHSH and CDR2 reads LQKENI. The V and J ends are trimmed by 0 bases and 4 bases, leaving 14 bases between them.

This material consisted of PBMCs, taken around atezolizumab (anti-PD-L1) treatment. The sequence joins TRBV18 to TRBJ2-3, with the D gene not clear enough to name. The receptor was isolated from a man aged 50 to 59 with urothelial cancer. The DNA sequence follows: TGTGCCAGCTCACCACCATCATTGGGCGTCTCAGATACGCAGTATTTT. Its protein product is CASSPPSLGVSDTQYF.